The subject of this entry is one TCR beta chain. Its antigen is undetermined. The sample belongs to a study of response to subunit inactivated influenza vaccine. General study findings and limits: Every seasonal influenza vaccination brings in few new T cells, the authors suggested.

TCRdb itself ran the RT-PCR reads through MiXCR, one entry per CDR3 protein. The table includes roughly 790,000 distinct CDR3 sequences, around 21% detected once. The sample here was PBMCs from blood, taken around 5 days after vaccination. This receptor was identified in a man aged 45-60 years who received an inactivated influenza vaccine.

This CDR3 reads CSANRDTQETQYF. For the CDR3, the DNA is TGCAGCGCTAACCGGGACACTCAAGAGACCCAGTACTTC. This sequence joins TRBV29-1 and TRBJ2-5; weak D call: TRBD1 (6 bases). Germline V lookup: CDR1 SQVTM, CDR2 ANQGSEA. V was trimmed by 7 bases and J by 2 bases, leaving 14 bases between them. This CDR3 is built from 13 residues.